This T cell receptor (beta chain) is from a study of T cell changes during pregnancy in multiple sclerosis (dated by TCRdb to the late 2010s). Broadly, across the study: The study looked at changes in the T cell repertoire across pregnancy in women with multiple sclerosis.

Sequences SEHNR (CDR1) and FQNEAQ (CDR2) are obtained from the germline V gene (reference sequence). Trimming costs V 4 bases and J 3 bases, and their ends lie 13 bases apart. The CDR3 holds 14 amino acids from the cysteine to the phenylalanine. Of the read, only the CDR3 DNA is kept; its 42 bases are in frame from base 1. The library came from the immunoSEQ multiplex PCR assay. Drawn from immuneACCESS, this table holds only the in-frame rearrangements with V and J called that TCRdb kept. Clones are partly lost; checked studies trace under half to an unresolved V gene and leave the rest unexplained. The sample table records 84,000 or so clones; 85% to 95% of these occur just once. 2.5% of the sample goes to the ten largest clones. A note on this clone: No cognate antigen has been identified for it. The record has no base qualities; no much larger clone is one base away.

This TCR was sampled from a female donor with multiple sclerosis, enrolled in a pregnancy study. The input for sequencing was peripheral blood, taken in the third trimester of pregnancy. The sequence joins TRBV7-9 to TRBJ2-7; a weak D assignment points to TRBD2 (6 bases agree). The nucleotide sequence reads as follows: TGTGCCAGCAGCTACGGGGGAAGGGACTACGAGCAGTACTTC. Its protein is CASSYGGRDYEQYF.